This TCR beta chain appears in the sequencing data of a study of blood T cell repertoires in COVID-19. Study-level background: Specimens from acute and convalescent COVID-19 originated in the United States, Italy and Spain. Sources were T cells, B-cell-depleted T cells, or PBMCs; the material itself was cDNA or gDNA.

Original processing methods: How many nucleated cells were present was estimated from reference gene primer amplification. Measured with immunoSEQ multiplex PCR; TCRdb has only the in-frame clones, and not every one. V, J and clone size derive from that table, while D and trimming were established from the DNA sequence. The table includes 190,000 or so clones, around 80% detected once. Trimming took 10 bases from V and 3 from J; bases not matched to a gene: 11. Germline V gene sequence: CDR1 MNHEY, CDR2 SMNVEV (reference sequence). The CDR3 has 15 amino acids. The rearrangement joins TRBV27 to TRBJ1-2; 10 nucleotides agree with TRBD1. The specimen sequenced was peripheral blood. The clonotype originates from a human donor with acute or convalescent COVID-19. The donor label of this sample is uncertain. The CDR3 DNA follows: TGTGCCACCAAGACAGGGGGCGGTGGTTACTATGGCTACACCTTC. Protein product: CATKTGGGGYYGYTF.